The clone carrying this TCR beta chain was observed once. Its target is unknown. CDR1 and CDR2 from the germline V gene are LNHNV and YYDKDF (reference sequence). There are 13 residues in the CDR3. V was clipped by 5 bases and J by 4 bases, with 9 bases between them. Generated by immunoSEQ multiplex PCR, the TCRdb table keeps only in-frame clones and is missing some. The sample records 2 million or so clones, about 95% being singletons. The sample originates from a study of shared clonotypes between healthy human individuals. Overall study results and limits: The researchers took only blood, and tissue repertoires probably look different. The study found about 5% of naive CD4 clonotypes shared across a few donors.

As defined, naive CD8 cells were CD45RO-negative and positively selected for CCR7, with terminally differentiated effector memory CD45RA+ cells excluded. The TCR sequence derives from a man younger than 35 in good health. The sample was naive CD8+ T cells sorted from blood. V is TRBV15 and J is TRBJ1-3; D unresolved. As DNA, the CDR3 is TGTGCCACCAGCTCCCTTGAGGGAAACACCATATATTTT. It encodes CATSSLEGNTIYF.